This T cell receptor (beta chain) derives from a study of a mutant IDH1 vaccine in newly diagnosed glioma. For the study at large: Administration of eight vaccinations to patients took place in weeks 1, 3, 5, 7, 11, 15, 19, 23. Vaccine dosing followed radiotherapy by 4-6 weeks, or accompanied temozolomide cycles. Treated patients, averaging 40.4 years, were roughly 62% male and approximately 38% female. Pretreatment consisted of radiotherapy, temozolomide, or both, with most receiving both.

This clone occurred a few times. Its matching antigen is unknown. Sequenced by immunoSEQ multiplex PCR; TCRdb stores in-frame clones only, minus some. The data show 30,000 to 40,000 clones, with 55% to 60% seen just once and 8% to 13% held by the top ten. The V end lost 3 bases, the J end lost 0 bases, and 9 bases lay between the germline ends. Germline CDR1 is MGHRA and CDR2 is YSYEKL. This CDR3 has 14 amino acids. The sample's time point: week 5, during vaccination. Doses of 300 ug of mutant IDH1 20-mer peptide were given with topical imiquimod. Sequencing used PBMCs, obtained from a glioma patient whose treatment included an IDH1 peptide vaccine. The V call is TRBV4-1, the J call TRBJ2-7; D is uncertain. This TCR was sampled from a woman between 18 and 29 years old with glioma. The CDR3 region is CASSQQASSYEQYF. The CDR3 nucleotides read TGCGCCAGCAGCCAGCAGGCCAGCTCCTACGAGCAGTACTTC.